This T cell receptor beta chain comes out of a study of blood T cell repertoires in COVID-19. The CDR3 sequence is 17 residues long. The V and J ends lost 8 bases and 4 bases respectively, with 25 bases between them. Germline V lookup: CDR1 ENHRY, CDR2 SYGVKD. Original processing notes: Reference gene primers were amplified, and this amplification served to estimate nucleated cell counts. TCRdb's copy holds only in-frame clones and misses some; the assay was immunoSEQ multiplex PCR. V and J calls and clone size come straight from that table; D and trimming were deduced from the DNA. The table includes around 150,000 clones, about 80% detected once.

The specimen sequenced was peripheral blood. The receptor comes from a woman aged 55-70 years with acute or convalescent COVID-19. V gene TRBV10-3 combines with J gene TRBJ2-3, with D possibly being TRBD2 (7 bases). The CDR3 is CAIGGASGLTRADTQYF. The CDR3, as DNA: TGTGCCATCGGGGGGGCTAGCGGACTAACGAGGGCAGATACGCAGTATTTT.